The 30 T cell receptor beta chains in this list originate from one sample, sequenced in a study of PD-1 blockade in classical Hodgkin lymphoma. Indicated time point: newly diagnosed, previously untreated cHL patient sample. Using immunoSEQ multiplex PCR, the repertoire was profiled, and TCRdb retains in-frame clones only, with some absent. The sample includes about 16,000 clones, about 83% of them seen just once. Sequencing used peripheral blood mononuclear cells (PBMCs). These receptors came from a human donor with classical Hodgkin lymphoma.

The chain carries TRBV7-9 and TRBJ1-1; D is possibly TRBD1 (5 bases). The ends were cut back, 1 base at V and 4 bases at J, with 10 bases in the middle. Germline CDR1 reads SEHNR; CDR2 reads FQNEAQ (reference sequence). The CDR3 extends over 14 amino acids. In DNA form, the CDR3 reads TGTGCCAGCAGCTTAGAGGTGGGGGGCACTGAAGCTTTCTTT. Translated: CASSLEVGGTEAFF.

The chain uses TRBV6-5 and TRBJ1-1, with TRBD1 as a possible D gene (6 bases). The CDR3 totals 14 residues. The germline CDR1 and CDR2 sequences are MNHEY and SVGAGI. Trimming cost V 2 bases and J 2 bases, with 9 bases left between them. Here the CDR3 reads CASSYLGGNTEAFF. In nucleotides, the CDR3 is TGTGCCAGCAGTTACCTAGGGGGTAACACTGAAGCTTTCTTT.

The rearrangement links TRBV18 to TRBJ2-2; a possible D gene is TRBD1 (6 bases). Germline-derived CDR1 and CDR2 are KGHSH and LQKENI. V lost 3 bases, J lost 7 bases, and 18 bases lay in between. The CDR3 is made up of 16 amino acids. The CDR3 here is CASSPRDTDLGGELFF. The CDR3 region has the DNA TGTGCCAGCTCACCCAGGGACACCGATCTTGGCGGGGAGCTGTTTTTT.

The V and J genes are TRBV10-2 and TRBJ2-7; a possible D gene is TRBD2 (5 bases). Deletions cut 6 bases from V and 7 bases from J, with 13 bases between. CDR1 is WSHSY and CDR2 is SAAADI in the germline V gene. This CDR3 has 12 amino acids. CDR3 bases: TGCGCCAGCAGAGGACCGGGAAAGGAGCAGTACTTC. This sequence encodes CASRGPGKEQYF.

The chain is built from TRBV10-3 and TRBJ1-3; D remains unclear. V was cut by 5 bases and J by 4 bases, with 9 bases left in between. This CDR3 is 13 amino acids long. Germline V lookup: CDR1 ENHRY, CDR2 SYGVKD. The CDR3 spells CAISRSKGNTIYF. The CDR3 DNA follows: TGTGCCATCAGTAGATCCAAGGGAAACACCATATATTTT.

The chain combines TRBV2 with TRBJ2-4, with 7 bases identical to TRBD2. Germline CDR1 SNHLY, CDR2 FYNNEI. V was pared by 6 bases and J by 9 bases, with 11 bases of the junction left unmatched. CDR3 size: 14 residues. DNA of the CDR3: TGTGCCAGCAGGGCTGAGGTGGGAGGGAGCATTCAGTACTTC. Translation gives CASRAEVGGSIQYF.

This clone appeared a single time. This chain uses TRBV19 with TRBJ1-5; D gene unclear. Germline V lookup: CDR1 LNHDA, CDR2 SQIVND (reference sequence). The CDR3 is made up of 15 amino acids. The V end was cut by 3 bases, the J end by 0 bases, with 9 bases between. The CDR3 DNA sequence: TGTGCCAGTAGTATTGCAGGAGTTAGCAATCAGCCCCAGCATTTT. This encodes CASSIAGVSNQPQHF. Complete variable domain (other parts from reference TRBV19 and TRBJ1-5): DGGITQSPKYLFRKEGQNVTLSCEQNLNHDAMYWYRQDPGQGLRLIYYSQIVNDFQKGDIAEGYSVSREKKESFPLTVTSAQKNPTAFYLCASSIAGVSNQPQHFGDGTRLSIL.

V usage is TRBV6-1 and J usage is TRBJ1-4; TRBD1 matches 9 bases. CDR3 length: 14 residues. Germline CDR1 reads MNHNS; CDR2 reads SASEGT. V shed 4 bases and J 7 bases; nucleotides not matched to a gene: 4. The CDR3 spells CASSAGTGSEKLFF. The CDR3 DNA reads TGTGCCAGCAGTGCCGGGACAGGGTCTGAAAAACTGTTTTTT.

This clone was picked up one time. J is TRBJ2-7 and V is TRBV11-2; 7 nucleotides line up with TRBD1. V trimming: 5 bases; J trimming: 6 bases; junction bases outside the gene matches: 7. The CDR3 has 13 residues. Germline CDR1 is SGHAT and CDR2 is FQNNGV. CDR3 DNA: TGTGCCAGCAGCGTCCTGACAGGGCCCGAGCAGTACTTC. Translated: CASSVLTGPEQYF.

The chain is built from TRBV2 and TRBJ2-4; D is uncertain. V was clipped by 4 bases and J by 10 bases, with 5 bases between them. This CDR3 is built from 10 residues. Looked up from germline, CDR1 is SNHLY and CDR2 is FYNNEI. The CDR3 spells CASSGVIQYF. CDR3 bases: TGTGCCAGCAGTGGGGTTATTCAGTACTTC.

CDR3 DNA sequence: TGTGCCAGCAGCTTAAGGTTAGGAGAGACCCAGTACTTC. It is translated as CASSLRLGETQYF. V usage is TRBV5-6 and J usage is TRBJ2-5; D ambiguous. There are 13 residues in the CDR3. V dropped 2 bases and J dropped 4 bases, with 9 bases sitting between them. The germline V gene encodes CDR1 SGHDT and CDR2 YYEEEE.

This clone was picked up one time. The chain carries TRBV5-3 and TRBJ2-6; unclear D gene. TRBV5-3 is designated an ORF whose function remains uncertain. The CDR3 totals 16 residues. V was pared by 7 bases and J by 5 bases, with 19 bases between. The CDR3 loop is CARGALVQSRANVLTF. The DNA for the CDR3 is TGTGCCAGAGGAGCTTTAGTACAAAGTCGGGCCAACGTCCTGACTTTC.

The J gene is TRBJ2-2, the V gene TRBV11-2; D unclear. The CDR3 length is 14 residues. Between the trimmed V and J ends, which lost 2 bases and 8 bases, there was a span of 12 bases. Germline assignment: CDR1 SGHAT and CDR2 FQNNGV. The CDR3: CASSLWPIPGELFF. The CDR3 nucleotides read TGTGCCAGCAGCTTATGGCCCATACCTGGGGAGCTGTTTTTT.

This rearrangement joins TRBV10-2 to TRBJ1-6; D ambiguous. Germline CDR1 WSHSY, CDR2 SAAADI. With 5 bases removed from V and 9 bases from J, the gap between germline ends came to 20 bases. The CDR3 contains 16 residues. The CDR3 region is CASSLGQDLTLSPLHF. The CDR3 bases are TGCGCCAGCAGTCTAGGCCAGGATTTGACCCTTTCACCCCTCCACTTT.

V and J are TRBV14 and TRBJ1-3; 8 bases are a match to TRBD1. J was trimmed by 0 bases and V by 1 base; bases with no gene match: 11. CDR1 and CDR2 from the germline V gene are SGHDN and FVKESK. The CDR3 length is 19 residues. CDR3 sequence (DNA): TGTGCCAGCAGCCAAGGACTCTTACAGGGGGTCCCCTCTGGAAACACCATATATTTT. Protein product: CASSQGLLQGVPSGNTIYF. The whole variable domain, filled in from reference TRBV14 and TRBJ1-3, reads EAGVTQFPSHSVIEKGQTVTLRCDPISGHDNLYWYRRVMGKEIKFLLHFVKESKQDESGMPNNRFLAERTGGTYSTLKVQPAELEDSGVYFCASSQGLLQGVPSGNTIYFGEGSWLTVV.

The rearrangement uses TRBV9 and TRBJ2-3; D not resolved. The germline CDR1 and CDR2 sequences are SGDLS and YYNGEE. The CDR3 totals 14 residues. Trimming cost V 2 bases and J 3 bases, with 10 bases left between them. The chain's CDR3 is CASSVFVLTDTQYF. CDR3 DNA sequence: TGTGCCAGCAGCGTTTTCGTACTGACAGATACGCAGTATTTT. The full variable domain, with the rest looked up from reference TRBV9 and TRBJ2-3, is DSGVTQTPKHLITATGQRVTLRCSPRSGDLSVYWYQQSLDQGLQFLIQYYNGEERAKGNILERFSAQQFPDLHSELNLSSLELGDSALYFCASSVFVLTDTQYFGPGTRLTVL.

The V and J genes are TRBV27 and TRBJ1-2, with TRBD1 as a possible D gene (6 bases). The CDR3 extends over 15 amino acids. CDR1 is MNHEY and CDR2 is SMNVEV in the germline V gene (reference sequence). The V and J ends lost 5 bases and 2 bases respectively, with 15 bases between them. CDR3 bases: TGTGCCAGCAGTCCTCATATGGACAGCAACTATGGCTACACCTTC. The encoded protein is CASSPHMDSNYGYTF.

V gene TRBV5-4 combines with J gene TRBJ2-7, with 11 bases fitting TRBD2. J was trimmed by 6 bases and V by 6 bases; bases with no gene match: 8. The CDR3 totals 14 residues. The V gene's germline CDR1 is SGHNT and CDR2 YYREEE (reference sequence). The CDR3 reads CASTISGRAGEQYF. The CDR3 DNA sequence: TGTGCCAGCACCATTAGCGGGAGGGCCGGCGAGCAGTACTTC.

The chain joins TRBV6-5 to TRBJ2-2; D remains unclear. The CDR3 runs to 11 residues. Germline V gene data show CDR1 as MNHEY and CDR2 as SVGAGI. Deletions cut 5 bases from V and 8 bases from J, with 6 bases between. The DNA of the CDR3 is TGTGCCAGCAGTGGTGGGGGGGAGCTGTTTTTT. It is translated as CASSGGGELFF.

The chain couples TRBV9 to TRBJ2-7; 9 bases fit TRBD2. Germline V CDR1 and CDR2: SGDLS, YYNGEE. Trimming took 4 bases from V and 1 from J; bases not matched to a gene: 6. The CDR3 has 15 amino acids. The CDR3 is CASSPRLAESYEQYF. CDR3 in DNA: TGTGCCAGCAGCCCCCGACTAGCGGAGTCCTACGAGCAGTACTTC.

V and J are TRBV28 and TRBJ2-3; 12 bases map to TRBD2. The CDR3 is 15 amino acids. Trimming cost V 6 bases and J 4 bases; bases outside gene matches: 5. Germline loops: CDR1 MDHEN, CDR2 SYDVKM. The CDR3 reads CASSPSGRAADTQYF. In DNA, the CDR3 is TGTGCCAGCAGCCCTAGCGGGAGGGCCGCAGATACGCAGTATTTT.

V gene TRBV28 combines with J gene TRBJ2-7; 9 bases match TRBD1. The J segment lost 2 bases and the V segment lost 2 bases, leaving 4 bases of the junction unmatched. Germline CDR1 is MDHEN and CDR2 is SYDVKM. The CDR3 extends over 15 amino acids. DNA of the CDR3: TGTGCCAGCAGTTTAGGGGACAGGGTCGCCTACGAGCAGTACTTC. It yields the protein CASSLGDRVAYEQYF.

The chain carries TRBV11-3 and TRBJ2-5; 9 nucleotides agree with TRBD1. V gave up 5 bases and J gave up 2 bases; unmatched junction bases: 3. This CDR3 has 14 residues. Germline-derived CDR1 and CDR2 are SGHNT and YENEEA. CDR3 nucleotide sequence: TGTGCCAGCAGCCCCGGGACAGGGCAAGAGACCCAGTACTTC. It yields the protein CASSPGTGQETQYF.

This clone appeared a single time. The chain is built from TRBV5-1 and TRBJ2-2; 7 bases are a match to TRBD2. The germline V gene encodes CDR1 SGHRS and CDR2 YFSETQ. The CDR3 has 15 amino acids. The ends lost 1 base at V and 4 bases at J; junction bases unmatched: 4. The CDR3 protein is CASSLYGGGTGELFF. As DNA, the CDR3 is TGCGCCAGCAGCTTGTACGGCGGGGGCACCGGGGAGCTGTTTTTT.

Only a few counts were recorded for this clone. The CDR3 bases are TGTGCCAGCAGCGCTCCCCAGGGGTTAGGCTACACCTTC. This codes for CASSAPQGLGYTF. The gene calls are TRBV2 and TRBJ1-2, with D tentatively TRBD1 (6 bases). Germline CDR1 and CDR2: SNHLY and FYNNEI. This CDR3 is built from 13 residues. V gave up 6 bases and J gave up 8 bases, with 16 bases separating them.

The chain combines TRBV23-1 with TRBJ2-5; D is undetermined. TRBJ2-7 explains the end of the DNA better; the J call may be wrong. TRBV23-1 is known as an ORF, though its function is uncertain. There are 13 residues in the CDR3. Written as DNA, the CDR3 is TGCGCCAGCAAAGGATCTTTCTCCTACGAGCAGTACTTC. It translates to CASKGSFSYEQYF.

This rearrangement joins TRBV11-2 to TRBJ2-3, with 9 nucleotides matching TRBD1. CDR1 SGHAT and CDR2 FQNNGV come from the germline V gene. V gave up 3 bases and J gave up 4 bases; unmatched junction bases: 2. This CDR3 region has 14 residues. The CDR3 DNA reads as TGTGCCAGCAGCTTGGACAGGGGCCCAGATACGCAGTATTTT. Translated: CASSLDRGPDTQYF. Drawing the rest from reference TRBV11-2 and TRBJ2-3, the complete variable domain is EAGVAQSPRYKIIEKRQSVAFWCNPISGHATLYWYQQILGQGPKLLIQFQNNGVVDDSQLPKDRFSAERLKGVDSTLKIQPAKLEDSAVYLCASSLDRGPDTQYFGPGTRLTVL.

The chain recombines TRBV7-2 with TRBJ2-2, with 9 positions matching TRBD2. CDR1 is SGHTA, CDR2 FQGNSA, per germline. After removal of 3 bases from V and 6 bases from J, the junction contained 2 bases not matched to a gene. The CDR3 sequence is 14 residues long. CDR3: CASSLGTSPGELFF. The DNA for the CDR3 is TGTGCCAGCAGCTTGGGGACTAGCCCCGGGGAGCTGTTTTTT.

The chain couples TRBV27 to TRBJ1-2; no clear D. This CDR3 is built from 15 residues. V gave up 5 bases and J gave up 0 bases, with 13 bases separating them. Germline-derived CDR1 and CDR2 are MNHEY and SMNVEV (reference sequence). The chain's CDR3 is CASSVRFNTNYGYTF. CDR3 DNA: TGTGCCAGCAGTGTACGGTTTAATACTAACTATGGCTACACCTTC.

The rearrangement uses TRBV7-9 and TRBJ2-1, with 8 positions matching TRBD2. The CDR3 contains 13 residues. Germline CDR1 reads SEHNR; CDR2 reads FQNEAQ (reference sequence). The trim removed 6 bases at V and 7 bases at J, leaving 5 bases unmatched. The CDR3 loop reads CASSLPGGNEQFF. The CDR3 coding sequence is TGTGCCAGCAGTTTACCGGGGGGGAATGAGCAGTTCTTC. The full variable domain, rest sourced from reference TRBV7-9 and TRBJ2-1, is DTGVSQNPRHKITKRGQNVTFRCDPISEHNRLYWYRQTLGQGPEFLTYFQNEAQLEKSRLLSDRFSAERPKGSFSTLEIQRTEQGDSAMYLCASSLPGGNEQFFGPGTRLTVL.